This T cell receptor beta chain was sequenced for a study of blood T cell repertoires in COVID-19. From germline, CDR1 is MNHEY and CDR2 SVGAGI. This CDR3 contains 14 residues. J lost 4 bases, V lost 5 bases, and 4 bases had no gene match. This clone was recorded only once. Method: immunoSEQ multiplex PCR; TCRdb's copy keeps in-frame clones and lacks some. The sample lists just under 350,000 clones, about 90% occurring once. The genes are TRBV6-5 and TRBJ1-3; 8 nucleotides match TRBD1. This sequence was found in a woman between 65 and 79 years old with COVID-19, enrolled during active disease. Sequenced sample: peripheral blood. The CDR3 reads CASSPGQGGNTIYF. The CDR3 DNA reads TGTGCCAGCAGTCCTGGACAGGGAGGAAACACCATATATTTT.